What follows are 26 T cell receptor beta chains derived from one specimen sequenced in a study of blood T cell repertoires in COVID-19. The method was immunoSEQ multiplex PCR; TCRdb's version includes in-frame clones alone and lacks a portion of them. Seen here are approximately 380,000 clones, 91% observed once, and the top ten hold just over 0.85%. Sequenced: PBMCs or T cells enriched from blood (not recorded which). The receptors here all came from a woman aged 35 to 49 who had been exposed to COVID-19.

The gene calls are TRBV5-1 and TRBJ1-6; a weak D match, TRBD1 (6 bases). The CDR3 is 16 amino acids. Germline assignment: CDR1 SGHRS and CDR2 YFSETQ. Trimming pared 2 bases from V and 2 bases from J, leaving 11 bases between. For the CDR3, the DNA is TGCGCCAGCAGCTTAACCGGGACAACCTATAATTCACCCCTCCACTTT. Its translation is CASSLTGTTYNSPLHF.

The chain joins TRBV3-1 (or the pseudogene TRBV3-2) to TRBJ2-7; no reliable D call. Trimming left V 1 base short and J 2 bases short, with 9 bases between. Germline V gives CDR1 LGHDT, CDR2 YNNKEL (reference sequence). The CDR3 contains 14 residues. The CDR3 reads CASSQATATYEQYF. CDR3 bases: TGTGCCAGCAGCCAAGCAACCGCTACCTACGAGCAGTACTTC.

This clone turned up a few times. V gene TRBV7-2 combines with J gene TRBJ2-1, with D possibly matching TRBD2 (6 bases). The CDR3 spans 18 residues. Germline CDR1 and CDR2: SGHTA and FQGNSA. Between the trimmed V and J ends, which lost 1 base and 0 bases, there was a span of 16 bases. CDR3 in amino acids: CASSLDVGGHSSYNEQFF. The CDR3 DNA sequence: TGTGCCAGCAGCTTAGACGTGGGAGGTCACAGCTCCTACAATGAGCAGTTCTTC.

The CDR3 region is CASSFGLAGLYEQYF. The CDR3 DNA reads TGTGCCAGCAGCTTCGGCCTAGCGGGGCTTTACGAGCAGTACTTC. The chain is built from TRBV7-3 and TRBJ2-7; 9 positions agree with TRBD2. The CDR3 contains 15 residues. CDR1 SGHTA and CDR2 FQGTGA come from the germline V gene. V trimming: 3 bases; J trimming: 4 bases; junction bases outside the gene matches: 7.

The chain carries TRBV6-1 and TRBJ1-1; 9 nucleotides match TRBD1. The CDR3 is 17 residues long. Trimming at V came to 1 base and at J to 1 base, leaving 7 bases not matched to a gene. Germline V lookup: CDR1 MNHNS, CDR2 SASEGT. The CDR3 nucleotides are TGTGCCAGCAGTGAAGTGCAACAGGGGGCTCGGAACACTGAAGCTTTCTTT. Protein sequence: CASSEVQQGARNTEAFF.

The CDR3, as DNA: TGTGCCAGCAGCGTAGGGGACATCCCCGGGGATCAGCCCCAGCATTTT. Its translation is CASSVGDIPGDQPQHF. The chain recombines TRBV9 with TRBJ1-5, with D maybe TRBD1 (6 bases). CDR1 and CDR2 (germline): SGDLS, YYNGEE. This CDR3 contains 16 residues. The germline V and J ends were trimmed by 0 bases and 5 bases, with 15 bases remaining between them.

This clone was counted once. This chain connects TRBV10-3 to TRBJ1-1; the match to TRBD1 covers 8 bases. This CDR3 has 16 residues. CDR1 and CDR2 (germline): ENHRY, SYGVKD. Trimming removed 7 bases from V and 3 bases from J; junction bases left unmatched: 13. In nucleotides, the CDR3 is TGTGCCATCAAGAGACAGGGGCCGAGAGAATACACTGAAGCTTTCTTT. Encoded protein: CAIKRQGPREYTEAFF.

This chain connects TRBV7-6 to TRBJ2-1; TRBD2 agrees at 11 bases. The length of the CDR3 is 15 residues. Germline lookup yields CDR1 SGHVS and CDR2 FNYEAQ. Trimming took 2 bases from V and 8 from J; bases not matched to a gene: 5. CDR3 loop: CASSLKLAGGHEQFF. The DNA for the CDR3 is TGTGCCAGCAGCTTAAAGCTAGCGGGAGGTCATGAGCAGTTCTTC. Complete variable domain (other parts from reference TRBV7-6 and TRBJ2-1): GAGVSQSPRYKVTKRGQDVALRCDPISGHVSLYWYRQALGQGPEFLTYFNYEAQQDKSGLPNDRFSAERPEGSISTLTIQRTEQRDSAMYRCASSLKLAGGHEQFFGPGTRLTVL.

This clone was found once. The genes are TRBV19 and TRBJ1-1; no clear D. The CDR3 length is 15 residues. CDR1 is LNHDA, CDR2 SQIVND, per germline (reference sequence). V gave up 4 bases and J gave up 1 base, with 13 bases separating them. CDR3 sequence reads: CASSSLFGANTEAFF. The CDR3 DNA reads TGTGCCAGTAGTAGCTTATTCGGAGCGAACACTGAAGCTTTCTTT.

The rearrangement links TRBV30 to TRBJ2-2, with D maybe TRBD1 (6 bases). Between the trimmed V and J ends, which lost 2 bases and 7 bases, there was a span of 14 bases. The CDR3 extends over 14 amino acids. The germline CDR1 and CDR2 sequences are GTSNPN and SVGIG (reference sequence). CDR3 amino acids: CAWSIWGLIGELFF. The DNA for the CDR3 is TGTGCCTGGAGTATCTGGGGGCTTATCGGGGAGCTGTTTTTT.

The genes are TRBV10-1 and TRBJ1-2; D is ambiguous. The CDR3 length is 14 residues. Trimming stripped 0 bases from V and 8 bases from J, with 13 bases between. In germline, CDR1 is WNHNN, CDR2 SYGVQD (reference sequence). The CDR3 spells CASSESRAAMGYTF. As DNA, the CDR3 is TGCGCCAGCAGTGAGTCGAGGGCCGCGATGGGCTACACCTTC.

This clone was detected once. The V and J genes are TRBV7-3 and TRBJ1-5, with D perhaps TRBD1 (5 bases). This CDR3 has 15 residues. The germline V and J ends were trimmed by 6 bases and 1 base, with 13 bases remaining between them. CDR1 is SGHTA and CDR2 is FQGTGA in the germline V gene. DNA of the CDR3: TGTGCCAGCAGGTCCAGGGTGGGGAGCAATCAGCCCCAGCATTTT. Its protein is CASRSRVGSNQPQHF.

This clone appeared once. The genes are TRBV5-6 and TRBJ2-7, with 8 bases lining up with TRBD1. Germline V gene sequence: CDR1 SGHDT, CDR2 YYEEEE. This CDR3 spans 15 amino acids. J lost 2 bases, V lost 3 bases, and 7 bases had no gene match. Written as DNA, the CDR3 is TGTGCCAGCAGCTGGACAGGGAAAGTCCCCTACGAGCAGTACTTC. This gives the protein CASSWTGKVPYEQYF.

This clone has just one count. The V call is TRBV6-6, the J call TRBJ1-1, with 7 bases that match TRBD1. This CDR3 has 14 amino acids. Germline values: CDR1 MNHNY, CDR2 SVGAGI (reference sequence). The V and J ends lost 5 bases and 6 bases, in that order; junction bases with no gene match: 9. The CDR3 is CASSRSGTAPEAFF. Written as DNA, the CDR3 is TGTGCCAGCAGTCGATCAGGGACAGCCCCTGAAGCTTTCTTT.

This clone is a singleton in its sample. The chain combines TRBV30 with TRBJ1-1; D may be TRBD1 (6 bases). The CDR3 sequence is 16 residues long. Per germline, CDR1 GTSNPN and CDR2 SVGIG (reference sequence). The V and J ends lost 1 base and 4 bases respectively, with 19 bases between them. This CDR3 reads CAWSAPTGQPLTEAFF. The CDR3 nucleotides read TGTGCCTGGAGTGCCCCGACAGGACAGCCACTCACTGAAGCTTTCTTT.

The chain uses TRBV29-1 and TRBJ2-5, with 8 bases matching TRBD1. V lost 6 bases to trimming and J lost 4 bases; unmatched junction nucleotides: 4. The germline V gene has CDR1 SQVTM and CDR2 ANQGSEA. The CDR3 is 12 amino acids. The CDR3 bases are TGCAGCGTAGGGACAGGCGGAGAGACCCAGTACTTC. It specifies CSVGTGGETQYF.

This chain connects TRBV2 to TRBJ2-2; 10 nucleotides agree with TRBD1. Germline assignment: CDR1 SNHLY and CDR2 FYNNEI. This CDR3 spans 15 amino acids. V lost 6 bases to trimming and J lost 4 bases; unmatched junction nucleotides: 5. CDR3 region: CASREDRGGTGELFF. CDR3 in DNA: TGTGCCAGCAGGGAGGACAGGGGGGGCACCGGGGAGCTGTTTTTT.

V gene TRBV7-2 combines with J gene TRBJ2-1; tentatively, D is TRBD2 (6 bases). From germline, CDR1 is SGHTA and CDR2 FQGNSA. The CDR3 runs to 15 residues. Between the trimmed V and J ends, which lost 5 bases and 4 bases, there was a span of 15 bases. The CDR3 region is CASSHGSGRYNEQFF. In DNA form, the CDR3 reads TGTGCCAGCAGCCACGGGAGCGGGCGATACAATGAGCAGTTCTTC.

The chain joins TRBV24-1 to TRBJ2-6; 7 nucleotides align to TRBD1. This CDR3 region has 19 residues. Per the germline V gene, CDR1 is KGHDR and CDR2 is SFDVKD. V lost 5 bases, J lost 0 bases, and 12 bases stayed unmatched. This CDR3 is CATSGPSPDRTSGANVLTF. The CDR3 bases are TGTGCCACCAGTGGCCCCTCGCCGGACAGGACCTCTGGGGCCAACGTCCTGACTTTC.

This chain uses TRBV19 with TRBJ1-2; D is uncertain. The germline V gene has CDR1 LNHDA and CDR2 SQIVND (reference sequence). The CDR3 extends over 12 amino acids. With 5 bases removed from V and 2 bases from J, the gap between germline ends came to 6 bases. The CDR3: CASSFGNYGYTF. The CDR3 nucleotides read TGTGCCAGTAGTTTCGGGAACTATGGCTACACCTTC.

This sequence joins TRBV20-1 and TRBJ2-7, with 10 bases identical to TRBD2. Germline trimming cut 3 bases from V and 5 bases from J; bases unmatched to any gene: 10. The germline V gene has CDR1 DFQATT and CDR2 SNEGSKA (reference sequence). The CDR3 is 15 amino acids. The CDR3 loop is CSASDISGGADEQYF. DNA of the CDR3: TGCAGTGCTAGTGACATAAGCGGGGGGGCCGACGAGCAGTACTTC.

V is TRBV19 and J is TRBJ1-5, with 11 bases identical to TRBD1. Germline CDR1 reads LNHDA; CDR2 reads SQIVND (reference sequence). CDR3 length equals 14 residues. With V trimmed by 7 bases and J by 5 bases, 4 bases remained unmatched. CDR3 nucleotide sequence: TGTGCCAGTACTGGACAGGGGGCTCATCAGCCCCAGCATTTT. Translated, it gives CASTGQGAHQPQHF.

The chain has TRBV5-5 and TRBJ2-5; 7 bases agree with TRBD1. Germline CDR1 reads SGHKS; CDR2 reads YYEKEE (reference sequence). Trimming removed 4 bases from V and 2 bases from J; junction bases left unmatched: 8. The CDR3 has 15 residues. CDR3 loop: CASSQGQVLQETQYF. The CDR3 coding sequence is TGTGCCAGCAGCCAAGGACAGGTCCTTCAAGAGACCCAGTACTTC.

The chain combines TRBV9 with TRBJ2-2; 7 nucleotides agree with TRBD2. CDR3 length: 16 amino acids. Trimming at V came to 0 bases and at J to 3 bases, leaving 5 bases not matched to a gene. The germline CDR1 and CDR2 sequences are SGDLS and YYNGEE. This chain's CDR3 is CASSVGGGGDTGELFF. Written as DNA, the CDR3 is TGTGCCAGCAGCGTAGGTGGCGGGGGAGACACCGGGGAGCTGTTTTTT. The full variable domain, its missing parts supplied by reference TRBV9 and TRBJ2-2, is DSGVTQTPKHLITATGQRVTLRCSPRSGDLSVYWYQQSLDQGLQFLIQYYNGEERAKGNILERFSAQQFPDLHSELNLSSLELGDSALYFCASSVGGGGDTGELFFGEGSRLTVL.

The V call is TRBV2, the J call TRBJ2-5; D possibly corresponds to TRBD2 (6 bases). In germline, CDR1 is SNHLY, CDR2 FYNNEI. The CDR3 is 13 amino acids. V was cut by 7 bases and J by 5 bases, with 14 bases left in between. CDR3 in DNA: TGTGCCAGCAAAGGAGGGGACTTTGAGACCCAGTACTTC. This codes for CASKGGDFETQYF.

The count of this clone is one. The chain combines TRBV5-1 with TRBJ1-6, with TRBD1 identical over 8 bases. The CDR3 has 16 residues. The junction had 12 bases not matched to a gene; V was cut back by 4 bases and J by 9 bases. Germline values: CDR1 SGHRS, CDR2 YFSETQ. The CDR3: CASSRKLAGGGSPLHF. The CDR3 DNA reads TGCGCCAGCAGCCGTAAATTGGCAGGGGGCGGTTCACCCCTCCACTTT.